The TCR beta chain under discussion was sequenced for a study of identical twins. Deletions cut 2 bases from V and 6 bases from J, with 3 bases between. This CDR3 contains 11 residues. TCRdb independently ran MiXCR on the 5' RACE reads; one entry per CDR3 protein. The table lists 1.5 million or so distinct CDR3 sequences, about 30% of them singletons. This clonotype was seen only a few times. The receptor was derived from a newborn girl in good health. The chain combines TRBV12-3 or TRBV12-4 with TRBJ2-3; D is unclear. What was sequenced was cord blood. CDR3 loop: CASSLHDTQYF. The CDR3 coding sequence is TGTGCCAGCAGTTTACACGATACGCAGTATTTT.